The rows below give T cell receptor beta chains drawn from one sample of a study of T cell repertoires in cytomegalovirus infection. TCRdb redid the calling of the reads with MiXCR, one entry per CDR3 protein. Among around 900,000 distinct CDR3 sequences listed, 30% to 40% were seen once. These TCRs are of unknown antigen specificity. Sequencing was performed on cultured CD8+ T cells from PBMCs, taken from culture after CMV antigen stimulation. Receptors were obtained from a human donor in good health (CMV status not recorded). Some clones in this sample may be carry-over from other donors' samples. CDR3s include the opening cysteine and the closing phenylalanine or tryptophan.

j_gene	v_gene	CDR3aa
TRBJ2-3	TRBV5-1	CASSLGQGTPDTQYF
TRBJ2-1	TRBV7-6	CASSLGGGRTYNEQFF
TRBJ1-5	TRBV4-1	CASSQIGTSNQPQHF
TRBJ2-5	TRBV7-9	CASSPTSGGTMIQYF
TRBJ2-1	TRBV29-1	CSVQERGYNEQFF
TRBJ2-3	TRBV6-6	CATSPVAGKTDTQYF
TRBJ2-7	TRBV2	CASPTGWNEQYF
TRBJ2-3	TRBV27	CASSSRTSGTSTDTQYF
TRBJ2-1	TRBV7-3	CVSRGGAAGDEQFF
TRBJ1-2	TRBV7-9	CASPSGAQAHYGYTF
TRBJ1-1	TRBV5-1	CASSKTGGTRPEAFF
TRBJ2-1	TRBV9	CASSVGREFNEQFF
TRBJ1-6	TRBV15	CATSLRGNSPLHF
TRBJ2-1	TRBV4-1	CASRNRGNNEQFF
TRBJ1-2	TRBV4-2	CASSQAGGRDGYTF
TRBJ1-1	TRBV6-6	CASTLRGLQDTEAFF
TRBJ2-3	TRBV9	CASSGRTGLDTQYF
TRBJ2-2	TRBV6-5	CASSYRIGTGLTGELFF
TRBJ1-1	TRBV7-9	CASRPQGVYTEAFF
TRBJ2-1	TRBV6-1	CASSEWWEGEQFF
TRBJ1-4	TRBV20-1	CSAPLGEKLFF
TRBJ2-1	TRBV12-3/TRBV12-4	CASSSDSFLYNEQFF
TRBJ1-4	TRBV28	CASSPTAGELGLDEKLFF
TRBJ2-5	TRBV7-6	CASSFPREGGQETQYF
TRBJ2-6	TRBV9	CASSDRGLGANVLTF
TRBJ1-2	TRBV27	CASSSTPTGKDLNGYTF
TRBJ2-4	TRBV6-1	CASSPDSNIQYF
TRBJ2-1	TRBV14	CASSQDLGARNEQFF
TRBJ1-2	TRBV27	CASSLGGSGQGANGYTF
TRBJ2-5	TRBV20-1	CSAREPDTTQETQYF